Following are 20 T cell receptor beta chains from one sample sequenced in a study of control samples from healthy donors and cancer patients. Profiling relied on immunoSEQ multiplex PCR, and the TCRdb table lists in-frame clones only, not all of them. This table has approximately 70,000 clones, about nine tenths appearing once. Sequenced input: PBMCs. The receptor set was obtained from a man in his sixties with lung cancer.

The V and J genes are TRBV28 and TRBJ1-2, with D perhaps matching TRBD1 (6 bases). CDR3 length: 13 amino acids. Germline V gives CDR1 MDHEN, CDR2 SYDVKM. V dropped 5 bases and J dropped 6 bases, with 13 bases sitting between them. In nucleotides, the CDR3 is TGTGCCAGCAGTGTCGTCACAGGGAATGGCTACACCTTC. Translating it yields CASSVVTGNGYTF.

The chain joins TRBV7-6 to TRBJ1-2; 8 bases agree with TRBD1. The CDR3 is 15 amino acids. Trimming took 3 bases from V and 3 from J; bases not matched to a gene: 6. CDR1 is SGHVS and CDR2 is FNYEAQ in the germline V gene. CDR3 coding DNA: TGTGCCAGCAGCTTGGAGGCAGGGGGCTACTATGGCTACACCTTC. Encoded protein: CASSLEAGGYYGYTF.

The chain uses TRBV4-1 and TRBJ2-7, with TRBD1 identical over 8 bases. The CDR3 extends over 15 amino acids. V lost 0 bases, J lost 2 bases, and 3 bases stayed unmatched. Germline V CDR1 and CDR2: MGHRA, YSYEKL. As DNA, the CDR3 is TGCGCCAGCAGCCAAGAAGGACAGGGCACCTACGAGCAGTACTTC. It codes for CASSQEGQGTYEQYF.

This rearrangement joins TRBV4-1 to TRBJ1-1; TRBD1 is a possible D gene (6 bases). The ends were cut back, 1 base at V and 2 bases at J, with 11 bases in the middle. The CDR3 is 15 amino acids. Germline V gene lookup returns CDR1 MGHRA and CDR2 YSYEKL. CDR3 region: CASSQVEGGNTEAFF. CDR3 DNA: TGCGCCAGCAGCCAAGTCGAGGGGGGCAACACTGAAGCTTTCTTT.

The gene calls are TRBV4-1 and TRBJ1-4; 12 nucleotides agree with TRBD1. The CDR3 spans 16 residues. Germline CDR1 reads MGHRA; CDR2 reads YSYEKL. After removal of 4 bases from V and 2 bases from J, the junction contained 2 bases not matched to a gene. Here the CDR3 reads CASSPGQGATNEKLFF. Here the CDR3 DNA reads TGCGCCAGCAGCCCGGGACAGGGGGCGACTAATGAAAAACTGTTTTTT.

The CDR3 nucleotides are TGTGCCAGCAGCCTAGACCAGGGGAGCTCCTACGAGCAGTACGTC. Amino acid sequence: CASSLDQGSSYEQYV. This chain connects TRBV7-9 to TRBJ2-7; tentatively, D is TRBD1 (6 bases). The CDR3 is 15 amino acids. Germline assignment: CDR1 SEHNR and CDR2 FQNEAQ (reference sequence). V lost 5 bases, J lost 0 bases, and 14 bases lay in between.

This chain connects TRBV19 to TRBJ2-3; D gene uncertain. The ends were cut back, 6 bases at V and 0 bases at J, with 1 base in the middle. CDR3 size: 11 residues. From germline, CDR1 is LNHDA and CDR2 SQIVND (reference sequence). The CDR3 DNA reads TGTGCCAGTAGGAGCACAGATACGCAGTATTTT. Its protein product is CASRSTDTQYF.

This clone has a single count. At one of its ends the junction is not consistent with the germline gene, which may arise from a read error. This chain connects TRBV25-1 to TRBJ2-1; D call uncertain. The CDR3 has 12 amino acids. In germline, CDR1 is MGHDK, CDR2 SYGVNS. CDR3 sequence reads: CANSGYYNEQFF. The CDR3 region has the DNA TGTGCCAACAGTGGATACTACAATGAGCAGTTCTTC. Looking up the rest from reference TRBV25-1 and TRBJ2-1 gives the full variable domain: EADIYQTPRYLVIGTGKKITLECSQTMGHDKMYWYQQDPGMELHLIHYSYGVNSTEKGDLSSESTVSRIRTEHFPLTLESARPSHTSQYLCANSGYYNEQFFGPGTRLTVL.

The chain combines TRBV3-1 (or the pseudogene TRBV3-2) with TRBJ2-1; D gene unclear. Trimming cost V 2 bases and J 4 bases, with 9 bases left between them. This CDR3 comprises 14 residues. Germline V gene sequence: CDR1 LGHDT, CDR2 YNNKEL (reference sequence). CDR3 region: CASSQNLFYNEQFF. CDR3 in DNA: TGTGCCAGCAGCCAAAACCTTTTTTACAATGAGCAGTTCTTC.

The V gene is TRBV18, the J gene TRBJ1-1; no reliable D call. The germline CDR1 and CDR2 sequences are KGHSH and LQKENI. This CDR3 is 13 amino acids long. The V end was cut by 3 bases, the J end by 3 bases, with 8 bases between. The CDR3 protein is CASSPAPDTEAFF. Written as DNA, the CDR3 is TGTGCCAGCTCACCCGCCCCCGACACTGAAGCTTTCTTT.

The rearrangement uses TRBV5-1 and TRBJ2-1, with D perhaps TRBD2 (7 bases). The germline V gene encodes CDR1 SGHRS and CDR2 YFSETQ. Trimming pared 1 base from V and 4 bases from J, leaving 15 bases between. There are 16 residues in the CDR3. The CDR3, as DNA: TGCGCCAGCAGCTTGTTGGGGGGGGGCCGTTACAATGAGCAGTTCTTC. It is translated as CASSLLGGGRYNEQFF. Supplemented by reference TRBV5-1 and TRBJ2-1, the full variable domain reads KAGVTQTPRYLIKTRGQQVTLSCSPISGHRSVSWYQQTPGQGLQFLFEYFSETQRNKGNFPGRFSGRQFSNSRSEMNVSTLELGDSALYLCASSLLGGGRYNEQFFGPGTRLTVL.

The CDR3 sequence: CASSLGTGTHQPQHF. The CDR3, as DNA: TGTGCCAGCAGCCTAGGGACAGGGACCCATCAGCCCCAGCATTTT. The chain uses TRBV7-9 and TRBJ1-5, with 9 bases matching TRBD1. CDR1 and CDR2 from the germline V gene are SEHNR and FQNEAQ (reference sequence). The CDR3 is made up of 15 amino acids. Trimming cost V 5 bases and J 5 bases; bases outside gene matches: 7. Full variable domain (outside the CDR3, taken from reference TRBV7-9 and TRBJ1-5): DTGVSQNPRHKITKRGQNVTFRCDPISEHNRLYWYRQTLGQGPEFLTYFQNEAQLEKSRLLSDRFSAERPKGSFSTLEIQRTEQGDSAMYLCASSLGTGTHQPQHFGDGTRLSIL.

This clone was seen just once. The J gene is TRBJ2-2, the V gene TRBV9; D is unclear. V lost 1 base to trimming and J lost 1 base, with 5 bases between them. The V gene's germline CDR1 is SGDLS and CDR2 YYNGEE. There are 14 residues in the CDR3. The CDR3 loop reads CASSVTQNTGELFF. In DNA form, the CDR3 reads TGTGCCAGCAGCGTAACTCAGAACACCGGGGAGCTGTTTTTT.

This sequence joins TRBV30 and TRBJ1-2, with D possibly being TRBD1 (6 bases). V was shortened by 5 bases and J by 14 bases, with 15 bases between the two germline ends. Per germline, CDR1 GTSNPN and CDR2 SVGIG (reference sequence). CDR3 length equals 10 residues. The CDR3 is CAWGRQVLTF. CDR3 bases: TGTGCCTGGGGCCGACAGGTATTGACCTTC.

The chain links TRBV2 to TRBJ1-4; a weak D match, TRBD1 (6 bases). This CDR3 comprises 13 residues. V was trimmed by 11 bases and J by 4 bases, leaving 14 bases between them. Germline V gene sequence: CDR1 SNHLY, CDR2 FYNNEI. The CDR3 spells CAGAGTINEKLFF. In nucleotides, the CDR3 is TGTGCCGGTGCAGGGACAATTAATGAAAAACTGTTTTTT.

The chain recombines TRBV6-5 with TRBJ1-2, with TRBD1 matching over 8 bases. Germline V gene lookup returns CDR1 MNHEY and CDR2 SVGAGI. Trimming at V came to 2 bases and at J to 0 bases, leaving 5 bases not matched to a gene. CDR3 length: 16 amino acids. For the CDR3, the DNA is TGTGCCAGCAGTTACCTGGGGACAGGACCTAACTATGGCTACACCTTC. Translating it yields CASSYLGTGPNYGYTF.

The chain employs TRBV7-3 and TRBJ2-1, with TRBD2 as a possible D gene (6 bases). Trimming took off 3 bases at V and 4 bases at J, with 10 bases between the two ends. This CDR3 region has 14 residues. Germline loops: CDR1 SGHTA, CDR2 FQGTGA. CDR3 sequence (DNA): TGTGCCAGCAGCTTCGCGGGACCATACAATGAGCAGTTCTTC. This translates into CASSFAGPYNEQFF. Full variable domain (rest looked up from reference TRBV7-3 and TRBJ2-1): GAGVSQTPSNKVTEKGKYVELRCDPISGHTALYWYRQSLGQGPEFLIYFQGTGAADDSGLPNDRFFAVRPEGSVSTLKIQRTERGDSAVYLCASSFAGPYNEQFFGPGTRLTVL.

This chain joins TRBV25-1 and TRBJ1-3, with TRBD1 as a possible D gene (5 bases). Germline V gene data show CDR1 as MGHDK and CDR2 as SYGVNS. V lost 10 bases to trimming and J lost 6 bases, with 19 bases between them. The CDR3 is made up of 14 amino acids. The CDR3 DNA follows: TGTGCCACCGTTGAGTGGGGGTCGGCAAACACCATATATTTT. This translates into CATVEWGSANTIYF.

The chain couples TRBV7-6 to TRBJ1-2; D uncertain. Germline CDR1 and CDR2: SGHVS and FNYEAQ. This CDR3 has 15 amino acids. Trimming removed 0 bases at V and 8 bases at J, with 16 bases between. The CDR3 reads CASSLAPAPGEGYTF. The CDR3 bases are TGTGCCAGCAGCTTAGCCCCAGCACCGGGAGAGGGCTACACCTTC.

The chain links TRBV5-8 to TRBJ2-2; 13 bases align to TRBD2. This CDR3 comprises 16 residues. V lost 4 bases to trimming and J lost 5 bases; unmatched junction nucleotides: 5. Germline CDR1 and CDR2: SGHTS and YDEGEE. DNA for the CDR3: TGTGCCAGCAGCCAGGGACTAGCGGGGAGGACCGGGGAGCTGTTTTTT. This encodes CASSQGLAGRTGELFF. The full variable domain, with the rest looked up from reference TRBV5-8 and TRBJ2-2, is EAGVTQSPTHLIKTRGQQATLRCSPISGHTSVYWYQQALGLGLQFLLWYDEGEERNRGNFPPRFSGRQFPNYSSELNVNALELEDSALYLCASSQGLAGRTGELFFGEGSRLTVL.